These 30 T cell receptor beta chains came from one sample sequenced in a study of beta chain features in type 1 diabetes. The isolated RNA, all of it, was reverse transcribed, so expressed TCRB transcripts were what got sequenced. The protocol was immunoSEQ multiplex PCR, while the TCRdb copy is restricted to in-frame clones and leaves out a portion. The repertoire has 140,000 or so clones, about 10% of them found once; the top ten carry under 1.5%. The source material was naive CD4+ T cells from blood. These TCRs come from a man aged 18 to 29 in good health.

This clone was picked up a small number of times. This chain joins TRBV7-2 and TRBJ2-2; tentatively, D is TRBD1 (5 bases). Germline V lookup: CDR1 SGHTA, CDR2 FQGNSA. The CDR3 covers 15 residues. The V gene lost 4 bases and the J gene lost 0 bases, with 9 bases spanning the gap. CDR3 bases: TGTGCCAGCAGCTCCCCCAGGGCGAACACCGGGGAGCTGTTTTTT. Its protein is CASSSPRANTGELFF.

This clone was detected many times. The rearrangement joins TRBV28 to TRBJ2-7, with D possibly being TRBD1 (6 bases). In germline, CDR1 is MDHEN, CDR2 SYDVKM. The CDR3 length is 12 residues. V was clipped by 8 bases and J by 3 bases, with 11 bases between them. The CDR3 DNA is TGTGCCAGCCAAGGACAGCTCTACGAGCAGTACTTC. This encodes CASQGQLYEQYF.

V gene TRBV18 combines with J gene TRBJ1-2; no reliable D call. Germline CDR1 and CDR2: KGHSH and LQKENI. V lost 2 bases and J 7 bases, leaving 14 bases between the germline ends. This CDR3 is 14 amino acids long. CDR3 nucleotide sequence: TGTGCCAGCTCACCAGATCGCCAGGTTGGTGGCTACACCTTC. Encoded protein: CASSPDRQVGGYTF.

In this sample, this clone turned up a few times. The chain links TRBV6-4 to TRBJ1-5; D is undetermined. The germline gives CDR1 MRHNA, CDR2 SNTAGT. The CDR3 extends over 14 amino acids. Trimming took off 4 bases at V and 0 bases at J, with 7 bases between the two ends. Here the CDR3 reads CASSAVYSNQPQHF. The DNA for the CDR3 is TGTGCCAGCAGTGCTGTTTATAGCAATCAGCCCCAGCATTTT.

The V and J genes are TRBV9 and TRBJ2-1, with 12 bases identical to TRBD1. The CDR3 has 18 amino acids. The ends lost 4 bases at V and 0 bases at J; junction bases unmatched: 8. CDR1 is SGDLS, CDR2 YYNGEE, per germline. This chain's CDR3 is CASSFGTGGTASYNEQFF. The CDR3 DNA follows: TGTGCCAGCAGCTTCGGGACAGGGGGCACGGCCTCCTACAATGAGCAGTTCTTC.

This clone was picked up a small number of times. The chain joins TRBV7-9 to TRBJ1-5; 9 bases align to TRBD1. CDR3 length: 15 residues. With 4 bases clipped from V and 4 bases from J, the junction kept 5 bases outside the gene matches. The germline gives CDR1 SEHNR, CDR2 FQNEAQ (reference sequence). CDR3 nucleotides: TGTGCCAGCAGCTCCGCGACAGGGGGGAATCAGCCCCAGCATTTT. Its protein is CASSSATGGNQPQHF.

CDR3 DNA sequence: TGTGCCAGCAGCTGGGGAACAGGGGCTAGCACAGATACGCAGTATTTT. Translation gives CASSWGTGASTDTQYF. The chain employs TRBV5-4 and TRBJ2-3; TRBD1 matches at 7 bases. The CDR3 is 16 amino acids. The germline V gene encodes CDR1 SGHNT and CDR2 YYREEE (reference sequence). Trimming took 3 bases from V and 0 from J; bases not matched to a gene: 7.

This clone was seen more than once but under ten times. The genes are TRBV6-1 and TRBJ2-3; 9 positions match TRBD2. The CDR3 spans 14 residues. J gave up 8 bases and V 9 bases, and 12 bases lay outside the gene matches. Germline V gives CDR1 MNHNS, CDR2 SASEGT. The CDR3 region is CASSGAGGAPTQYF. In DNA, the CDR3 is TGTGCCAGTTCGGGAGCGGGGGGCGCCCCTACGCAGTATTTT.

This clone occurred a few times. The CDR3 DNA reads as TGTGCCAGCAGCTTAGTCAGCGGTGTGGACACTGAAGCTTTCTTT. This sequence encodes CASSLVSGVDTEAFF. This chain uses TRBV7-2 with TRBJ1-1; D is uncertain. Trimming stripped 1 base from V and 3 bases from J, with 12 bases between. This CDR3 spans 15 amino acids. Germline assignment: CDR1 SGHTA and CDR2 FQGNSA.

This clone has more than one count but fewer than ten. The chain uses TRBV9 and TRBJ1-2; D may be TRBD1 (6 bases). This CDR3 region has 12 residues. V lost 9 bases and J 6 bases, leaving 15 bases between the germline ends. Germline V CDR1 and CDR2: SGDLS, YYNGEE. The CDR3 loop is CAKRGKNDGYTF. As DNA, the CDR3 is TGTGCCAAGAGGGGGAAAAACGATGGCTACACCTTC.

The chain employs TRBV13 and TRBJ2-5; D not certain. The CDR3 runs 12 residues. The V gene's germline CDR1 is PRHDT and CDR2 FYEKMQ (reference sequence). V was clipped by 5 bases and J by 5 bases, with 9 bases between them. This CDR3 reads CASSPRRETQYF. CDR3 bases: TGTGCCAGCAGCCCCCGGCGGGAGACCCAGTACTTC.

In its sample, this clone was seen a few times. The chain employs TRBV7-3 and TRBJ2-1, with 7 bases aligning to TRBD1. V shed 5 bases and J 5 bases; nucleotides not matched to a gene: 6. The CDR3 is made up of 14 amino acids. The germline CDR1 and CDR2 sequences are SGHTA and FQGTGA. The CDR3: CASSPPGQHNEQFF. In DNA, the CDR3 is TGTGCCAGCAGCCCACCGGGACAGCACAATGAGCAGTTCTTC.

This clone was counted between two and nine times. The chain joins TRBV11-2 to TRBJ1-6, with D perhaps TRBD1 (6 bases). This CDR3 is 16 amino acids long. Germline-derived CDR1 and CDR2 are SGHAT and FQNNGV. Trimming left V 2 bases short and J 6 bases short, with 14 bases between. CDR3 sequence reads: CASSLFRQGTNSPLHF. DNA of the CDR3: TGTGCCAGCAGCTTATTCCGCCAGGGGACTAATTCACCCCTCCACTTT.

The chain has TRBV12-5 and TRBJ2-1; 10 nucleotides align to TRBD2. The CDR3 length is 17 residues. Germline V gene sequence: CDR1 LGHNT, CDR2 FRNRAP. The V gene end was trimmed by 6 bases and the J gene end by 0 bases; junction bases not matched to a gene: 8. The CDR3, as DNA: TGTGCTAGTGGCCTTGGACTAGCGGCGAGCTCCTACAATGAGCAGTTCTTC. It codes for CASGLGLAASSYNEQFF.

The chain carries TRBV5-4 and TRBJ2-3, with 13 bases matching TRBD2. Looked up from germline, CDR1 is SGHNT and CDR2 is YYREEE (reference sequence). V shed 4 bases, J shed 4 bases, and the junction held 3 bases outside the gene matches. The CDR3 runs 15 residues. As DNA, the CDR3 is TGTGCCAGCAGCCTAGGGACTAGCGGGGCAGATACGCAGTATTTT. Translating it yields CASSLGTSGADTQYF.

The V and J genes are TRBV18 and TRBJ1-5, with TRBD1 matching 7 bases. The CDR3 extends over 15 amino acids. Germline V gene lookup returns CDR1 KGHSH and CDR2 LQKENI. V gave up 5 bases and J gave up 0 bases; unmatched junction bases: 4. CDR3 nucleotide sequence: TGTGCCAGCTCAGGGACAGCCGGTAGCAATCAGCCCCAGCATTTT. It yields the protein CASSGTAGSNQPQHF. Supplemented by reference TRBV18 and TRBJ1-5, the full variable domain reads NAGVMQNPRHLVRRRGQEARLRCSPMKGHSHVYWYRQLPEEGLKFMVYLQKENIIDESGMPKERFSAEFPKEGPSILRIQQVVRGDSAAYFCASSGTAGSNQPQHFGDGTRLSIL.

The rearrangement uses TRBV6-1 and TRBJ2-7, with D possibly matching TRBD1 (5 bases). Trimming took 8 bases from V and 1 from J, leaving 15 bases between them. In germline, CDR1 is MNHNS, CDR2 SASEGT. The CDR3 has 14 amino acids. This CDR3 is CASQILDISYEQYF. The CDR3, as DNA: TGTGCCAGCCAAATTTTGGACATATCCTACGAGCAGTACTTC.

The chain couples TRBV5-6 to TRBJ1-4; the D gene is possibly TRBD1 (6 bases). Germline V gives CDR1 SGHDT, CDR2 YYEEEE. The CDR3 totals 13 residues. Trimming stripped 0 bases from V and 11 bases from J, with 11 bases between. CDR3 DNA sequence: TGTGCCAGCAGCTTGGCCCCGGACAGCAAACTGTTTTTT. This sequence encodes CASSLAPDSKLFF. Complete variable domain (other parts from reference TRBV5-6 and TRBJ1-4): DAGVTQSPTHLIKTRGQQVTLRCSPKSGHDTVSWYQQALGQGPQFIFQYYEEEERQRGNFPDRFSGHQFPNYSSELNVNALLLGDSALYLCASSLAPDSKLFFGSGTQLSVL.

DNA of the CDR3: TGCGCCAGCAGCTTGGGAATACTAGCGGGGGGCTCAGATACGCAGTATTTT. It codes for CASSLGILAGGSDTQYF. The chain couples TRBV5-1 to TRBJ2-3, with TRBD2 identical over 12 bases. Per germline, CDR1 SGHRS and CDR2 YFSETQ. Unmatched junction bases numbered 6, after V lost 0 bases and J lost 4 bases. The CDR3 has 17 amino acids.

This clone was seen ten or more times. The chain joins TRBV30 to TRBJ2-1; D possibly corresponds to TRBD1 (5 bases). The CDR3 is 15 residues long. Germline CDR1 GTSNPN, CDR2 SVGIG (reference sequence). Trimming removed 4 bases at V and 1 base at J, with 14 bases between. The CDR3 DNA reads TGTGCCTGGAAAGGACACCAAGGTTCCTACAATGAGCAGTTCTTC. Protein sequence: CAWKGHQGSYNEQFF. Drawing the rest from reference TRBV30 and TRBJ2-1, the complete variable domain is SQTIHQWPATLVQPVGSPLSLECTVEGTSNPNLYWYRQAAGRGLQLLFYSVGIGQISSEVPQNLSASRPQDRQFILSSKKLLLSDSGFYLCAWKGHQGSYNEQFFGPGTRLTVL.

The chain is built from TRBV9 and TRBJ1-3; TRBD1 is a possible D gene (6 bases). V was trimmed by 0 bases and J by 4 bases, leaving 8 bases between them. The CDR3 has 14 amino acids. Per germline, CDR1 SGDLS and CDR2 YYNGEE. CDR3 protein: CASSVGDNGNTIYF. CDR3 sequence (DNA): TGTGCCAGCAGCGTAGGGGACAACGGAAACACCATATATTTT.

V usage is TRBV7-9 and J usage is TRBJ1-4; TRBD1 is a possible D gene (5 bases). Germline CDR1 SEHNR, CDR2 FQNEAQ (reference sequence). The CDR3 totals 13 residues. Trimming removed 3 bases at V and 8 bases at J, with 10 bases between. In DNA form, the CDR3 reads TGTGCCAGCAGCTTGCCAGGGCGGGAAAAACTGTTTTTT. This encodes CASSLPGREKLFF. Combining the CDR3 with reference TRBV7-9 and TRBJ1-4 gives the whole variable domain DTGVSQNPRHKITKRGQNVTFRCDPISEHNRLYWYRQTLGQGPEFLTYFQNEAQLEKSRLLSDRFSAERPKGSFSTLEIQRTEQGDSAMYLCASSLPGREKLFFGSGTQLSVL.

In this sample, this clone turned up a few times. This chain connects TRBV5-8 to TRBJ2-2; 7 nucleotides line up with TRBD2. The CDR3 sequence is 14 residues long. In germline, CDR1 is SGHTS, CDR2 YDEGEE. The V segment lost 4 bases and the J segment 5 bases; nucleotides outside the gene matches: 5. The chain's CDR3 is CASSPWGGTGELFF. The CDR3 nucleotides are TGTGCCAGCAGCCCCTGGGGGGGGACCGGGGAGCTGTTTTTT.

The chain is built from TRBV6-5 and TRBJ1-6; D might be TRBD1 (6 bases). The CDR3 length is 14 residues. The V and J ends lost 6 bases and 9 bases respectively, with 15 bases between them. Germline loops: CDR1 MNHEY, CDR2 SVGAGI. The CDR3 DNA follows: TGTGCCAGCAGCCGACAGGCCCTCGGTTCACCCCTCCACTTT. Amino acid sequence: CASSRQALGSPLHF.

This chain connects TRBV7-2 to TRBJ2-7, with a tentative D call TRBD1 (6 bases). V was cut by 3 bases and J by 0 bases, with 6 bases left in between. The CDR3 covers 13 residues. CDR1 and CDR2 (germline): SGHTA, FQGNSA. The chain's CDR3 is CASSLDSSYEQYF. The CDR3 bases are TGTGCCAGCAGCTTGGACAGCTCCTACGAGCAGTACTTC.

This CDR3 reads CAWSAGKTNYGYTF. CDR3 in DNA: TGTGCCTGGAGTGCGGGGAAAACTAACTATGGCTACACCTTC. This rearrangement joins TRBV30 to TRBJ1-2; D not resolved. V was shortened by 1 base and J by 0 bases, with 9 bases between the two germline ends. The germline V gene has CDR1 GTSNPN and CDR2 SVGIG (reference sequence). The CDR3 is made up of 14 amino acids.

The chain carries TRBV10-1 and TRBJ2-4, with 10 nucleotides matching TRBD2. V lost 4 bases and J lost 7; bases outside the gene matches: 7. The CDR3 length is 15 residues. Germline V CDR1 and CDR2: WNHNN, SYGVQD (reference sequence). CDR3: CASSASGGAGNIQYF. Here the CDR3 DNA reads TGCGCCAGCAGTGCCAGCGGGGGGGCCGGGAACATTCAGTACTTC.

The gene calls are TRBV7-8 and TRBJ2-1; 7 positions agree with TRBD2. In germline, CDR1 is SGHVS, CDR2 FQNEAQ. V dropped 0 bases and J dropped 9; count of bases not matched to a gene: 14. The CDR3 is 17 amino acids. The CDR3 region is CASSLAQGPGGIGEQFF. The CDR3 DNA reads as TGTGCCAGCAGCTTAGCGCAGGGTCCCGGGGGGATTGGTGAGCAGTTCTTC. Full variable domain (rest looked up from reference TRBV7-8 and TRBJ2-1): GAGVSQSPRYKVAKRGQDVALRCDPISGHVSLFWYQQALGQGPEFLTYFQNEAQLDKSGLPSDRFFAERPEGSVSTLKIQRTQQEDSAVYLCASSLAQGPGGIGEQFFGPGTRLTVL.

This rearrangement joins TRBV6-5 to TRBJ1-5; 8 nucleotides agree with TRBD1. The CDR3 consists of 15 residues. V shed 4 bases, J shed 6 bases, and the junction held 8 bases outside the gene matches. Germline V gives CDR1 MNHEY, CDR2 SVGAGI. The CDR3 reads CASSSQGAGGQPQHF. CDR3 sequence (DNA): TGTGCCAGCAGTTCCCAGGGGGCTGGGGGTCAGCCCCAGCATTTT.

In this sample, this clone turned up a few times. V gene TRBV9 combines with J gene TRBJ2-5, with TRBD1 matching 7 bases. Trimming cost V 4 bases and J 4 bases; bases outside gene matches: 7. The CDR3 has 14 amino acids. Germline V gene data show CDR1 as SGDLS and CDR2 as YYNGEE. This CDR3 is CASSPRQGRETQYF. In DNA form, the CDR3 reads TGTGCCAGCAGCCCCCGACAGGGTAGAGAGACCCAGTACTTC. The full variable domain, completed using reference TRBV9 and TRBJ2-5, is DSGVTQTPKHLITATGQRVTLRCSPRSGDLSVYWYQQSLDQGLQFLIQYYNGEERAKGNILERFSAQQFPDLHSELNLSSLELGDSALYFCASSPRQGRETQYFGPGTRLLVL.